These 11 T cell receptor beta chains share one sample of origin, sequenced in a study of CD8+ T cells in alopecia areata. In each case, RNA was isolated and then reverse transcribed into cDNA as the sequencing template. Clones were read by immunoSEQ multiplex PCR, and TCRdb kept only the in-frame ones, dropping some. The sample lists roughly 200,000 clones, almost 65% occurring once. The material sequenced was CD4+ T cells sorted from blood, taken at week 0. These receptors all come from a human donor with alopecia areata.

The chain employs TRBV6-5 and TRBJ1-1; D gene ambiguous. Germline CDR1 is MNHEY and CDR2 is SVGAGI. The CDR3 runs 12 residues. V was shortened by 5 bases and J by 7 bases, with 11 bases between the two germline ends. The CDR3 nucleotides read TGTGCCAGCAGTCATCAAGGCCGTGAAGCTTTCTTT. Translation gives CASSHQGREAFF.

The V call is TRBV5-1, the J call TRBJ2-1; TRBD1 aligns across 10 bases. The CDR3 consists of 16 residues. J gave up 9 bases and V 1 base, and 10 bases lay outside the gene matches. Germline assignment: CDR1 SGHRS and CDR2 YFSETQ. The CDR3 DNA follows: TGCGCCAGCAGCTTGCCCGGGACAGGGGTACGTAGTGAGCAGTTCTTC. As protein: CASSLPGTGVRSEQFF.

This clone was found a few times. The CDR3 nucleotides read TGTGCCAGCAGCTCCGGACAGGGCGGTGAAAAACTGTTTTTT. Translating it yields CASSSGQGGEKLFF. The chain recombines TRBV9 with TRBJ1-4; 8 nucleotides align to TRBD1. Germline CDR1 reads SGDLS; CDR2 reads YYNGEE. J gave up 7 bases and V 4 bases, and 6 bases lay outside the gene matches. There are 14 residues in the CDR3. The variable domain in full, with the rest retrieved from reference TRBV9 and TRBJ1-4, is DSGVTQTPKHLITATGQRVTLRCSPRSGDLSVYWYQQSLDQGLQFLIQYYNGEERAKGNILERFSAQQFPDLHSELNLSSLELGDSALYFCASSSGQGGEKLFFGSGTQLSVL.

This clone came up once. The rearrangement joins TRBV4-3 to TRBJ2-7, with 8 bases fitting TRBD2. The CDR3 is made up of 17 amino acids. With V trimmed by 3 bases and J by 3 bases, 13 bases remained unmatched. Germline CDR1 and CDR2: LGHNA and YSLEER. The CDR3 region is CASSHTKVSGGRYEQYF. The CDR3 DNA sequence: TGCGCCAGCAGCCACACGAAGGTCAGCGGGGGCCGCTACGAGCAGTACTTC.

This clone turned up a few times. The rearrangement uses TRBV10-3 and TRBJ2-1, with unresolved D. This CDR3 has 12 residues. V was pared by 6 bases and J by 5 bases, with 8 bases between. Germline V gene sequence: CDR1 ENHRY, CDR2 SYGVKD. The CDR3 sequence is CAISYPNNEQFF. The CDR3 region has the DNA TGTGCCATCAGCTACCCTAACAATGAGCAGTTCTTC.

The chain is built from TRBV29-1 and TRBJ1-6; perhaps TRBD1 as D (5 bases). Looked up from germline, CDR1 is SQVTM and CDR2 is ANQGSEA. This CDR3 contains 14 residues. V lost 6 bases to trimming and J lost 10 bases, with 19 bases between them. The CDR3 nucleotides read TGCAGCGTAACCGAAGGGGATAGAAACTCACCCCTCCACTTT. It codes for CSVTEGDRNSPLHF.

The J gene is TRBJ2-2, the V gene TRBV9, with D unclear. Germline CDR1 reads SGDLS; CDR2 reads YYNGEE. V dropped 0 bases and J dropped 1 base, with 10 bases sitting between them. The CDR3 runs to 16 residues. The CDR3 spells CASSVGNNVNTGELFF. The DNA for the CDR3 is TGTGCCAGCAGCGTAGGAAATAATGTGAACACCGGGGAGCTGTTTTTT.

This chain connects TRBV30 to TRBJ1-5; the D gene is possibly TRBD1 (5 bases). V shed 0 bases and J shed 0 bases, with 9 bases lying between them. Germline CDR1 reads GTSNPN; CDR2 reads SVGIG (reference sequence). There are 15 residues in the CDR3. Here the CDR3 reads CAWSVTGVSNQPQHF. The CDR3 coding sequence is TGTGCCTGGAGTGTAACAGGTGTTAGCAATCAGCCCCAGCATTTT.

This clone was seen just once. The V call is TRBV30, the J call TRBJ1-6; D not resolved. Trimming left V 0 bases short and J 6 bases short, with 18 bases between. Germline loops: CDR1 GTSNPN, CDR2 SVGIG (reference sequence). This CDR3 is built from 17 residues. CDR3 sequence: CAWSVHPGITANSPLHF. As DNA, the CDR3 is TGTGCCTGGAGTGTACATCCAGGAATCACGGCTAATTCACCCCTCCACTTT.

This chain connects TRBV25-1 to TRBJ2-3; D might be TRBD1 or TRBD2, each matching 5 bases. The germline V gene encodes CDR1 MGHDK and CDR2 SYGVNS. The CDR3 is made up of 14 amino acids. Trimming removed 4 bases at V and 1 base at J, with 9 bases between. CDR3 coding DNA: TGTGCCAGCAGTGGGGGACCACGCACAGATACGCAGTATTTT. It translates to CASSGGPRTDTQYF.

This clone was counted only a few times. The chain couples TRBV6-1 to TRBJ1-5, with D possibly being TRBD1 (5 bases). Trimming removed 2 bases from V and 6 bases from J, with 11 bases in between. Germline V gives CDR1 MNHNS, CDR2 SASEGT. There are 14 residues in the CDR3. The CDR3 loop reads CASSEQQRGQPQHF. CDR3 DNA sequence: TGTGCCAGCAGTGAACAACAGAGGGGTCAGCCCCAGCATTTT.